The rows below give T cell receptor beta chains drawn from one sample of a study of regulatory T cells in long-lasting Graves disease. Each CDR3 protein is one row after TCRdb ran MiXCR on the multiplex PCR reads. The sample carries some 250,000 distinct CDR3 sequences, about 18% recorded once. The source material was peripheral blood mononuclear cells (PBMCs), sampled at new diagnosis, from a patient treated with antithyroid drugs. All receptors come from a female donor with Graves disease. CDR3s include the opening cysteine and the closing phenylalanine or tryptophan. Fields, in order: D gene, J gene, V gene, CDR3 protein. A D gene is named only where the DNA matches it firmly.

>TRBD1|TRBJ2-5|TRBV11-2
CASSRSGQGMRATQYF
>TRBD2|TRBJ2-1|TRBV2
CASIQLAGFIYNEQFF
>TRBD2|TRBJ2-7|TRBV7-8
CASSFTSGSEQYF
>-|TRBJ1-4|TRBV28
CATRKGEKLFF
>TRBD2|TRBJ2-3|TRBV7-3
CASSALAGEDTQYF
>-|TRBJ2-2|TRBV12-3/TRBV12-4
CASSPSETSGELFF
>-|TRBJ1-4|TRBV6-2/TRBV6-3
CASSYPRPGRTEKLFF
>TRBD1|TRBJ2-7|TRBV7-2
CASIRSSGQFYEQYF
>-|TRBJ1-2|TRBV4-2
CASSQDPGPSYGYTF
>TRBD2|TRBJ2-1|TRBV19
CASTDLAGGYNEQFF
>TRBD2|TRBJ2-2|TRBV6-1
CASRFGGLDDGELFF
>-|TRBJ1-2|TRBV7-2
CASSSDRYGYTF
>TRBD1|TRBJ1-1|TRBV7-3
CASSLLPRDRGNSRYTEAFF
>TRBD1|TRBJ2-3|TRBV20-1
CSAPGTGSSTDTQYF
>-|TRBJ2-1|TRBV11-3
CASSLVENEQFF
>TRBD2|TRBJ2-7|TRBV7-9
CASSRQTGTSRSEQYF
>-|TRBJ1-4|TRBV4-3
CASSQDQGDGEKLFF
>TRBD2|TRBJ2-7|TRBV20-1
CSARLASGGREEQYF
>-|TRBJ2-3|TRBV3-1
CASSQSGSTDTQYF
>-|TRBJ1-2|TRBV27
CAVGRSATYGYTF
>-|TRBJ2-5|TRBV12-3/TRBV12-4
CASSLASRKQETQYF
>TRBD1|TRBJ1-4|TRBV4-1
CASSQDRAPEEKLFF
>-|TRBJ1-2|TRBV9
CASSPSGGDNYGYTF
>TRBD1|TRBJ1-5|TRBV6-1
CASRPNFRDRGGNQPQHF
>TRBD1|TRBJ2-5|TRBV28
CASSGSGTGYQETQYF
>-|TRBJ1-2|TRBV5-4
CASSLIDSRFYGYTF
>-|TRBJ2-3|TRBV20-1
CSARPIAAGILTDTQYF
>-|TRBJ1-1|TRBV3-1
CATNGGFGEAFF
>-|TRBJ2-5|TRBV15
CATSRDPASGETQYF
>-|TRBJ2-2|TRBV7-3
CASSLDPRGELFF
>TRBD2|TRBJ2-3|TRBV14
CASSHGTGTRDTQYF
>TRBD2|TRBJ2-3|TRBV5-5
CASTLGGLAGTDTQYF
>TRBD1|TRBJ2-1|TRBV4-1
CASSLHPLQGSSYNEQFF
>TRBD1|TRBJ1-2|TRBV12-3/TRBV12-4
CASSTPGQGHYGYTF
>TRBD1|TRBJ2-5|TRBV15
CATSADRGETQYF
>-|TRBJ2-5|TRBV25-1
CASSLGDGETQYF
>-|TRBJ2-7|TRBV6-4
CASSDGSGSSYEQYF
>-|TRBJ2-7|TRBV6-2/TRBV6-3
CASTEGTSYEQYF
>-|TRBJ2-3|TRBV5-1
CASSLKAGRTDTQYF
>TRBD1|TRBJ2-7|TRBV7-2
CASSLAKGTGAPYEQYF
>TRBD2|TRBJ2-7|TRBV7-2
CASSLGLEYEQYF
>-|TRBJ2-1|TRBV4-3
CASSQDLGRGVYNEQFF
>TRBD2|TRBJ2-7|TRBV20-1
CSARGNHHLAGSSYEQYF
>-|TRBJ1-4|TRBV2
CASSYSIADSRFAGEKLFF
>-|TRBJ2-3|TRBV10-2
CASSEGGADTQYF
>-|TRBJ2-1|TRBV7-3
CASSHDLSSYNEQFF
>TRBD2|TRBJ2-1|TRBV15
CATSRGSGSWNNEQFF
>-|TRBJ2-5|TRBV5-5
CASSLTSSTKETQYF
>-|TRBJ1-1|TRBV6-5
CASSDSWATEAFF
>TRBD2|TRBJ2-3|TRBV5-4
CASSLAGTKSTDTQYF
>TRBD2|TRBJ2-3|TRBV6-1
CASRDPLAGVADTQYF